This T cell receptor (beta chain) was sequenced for a study of blood T cells in healthy people across ages. About the research overall: Per two T cells, about one barcoded beta molecule was captured through template switching.

As regards this clonotype: A read error may produce the germline difference seen at one junction end.

Germline assignment: CDR1 SEHNR and CDR2 FQNEAQ (reference sequence). There are 12 residues in the CDR3. Next came a second PCR, run for roughly 6 to 11 cycles, which used a sample-barcoded 5' primer along with a J-beta primer mix. Each CDR3 protein gets one entry after TCRdb re-called the 5' RACE reads with MiXCR. In the table there are about 1,600,000 distinct CDR3 sequences, roughly 45% of which are singletons. The chain uses TRBV7-9 and TRBJ1-5; D is unresolved. Sequencing was performed on blood. This sequence originates from a woman between 18 and 29 years old in good health. CDR3 loop: CASTLGTQPQHF. The CDR3 DNA reads as TGTGCCAGCACCTTAGGCACCCAGCCCCAGCATTTT.